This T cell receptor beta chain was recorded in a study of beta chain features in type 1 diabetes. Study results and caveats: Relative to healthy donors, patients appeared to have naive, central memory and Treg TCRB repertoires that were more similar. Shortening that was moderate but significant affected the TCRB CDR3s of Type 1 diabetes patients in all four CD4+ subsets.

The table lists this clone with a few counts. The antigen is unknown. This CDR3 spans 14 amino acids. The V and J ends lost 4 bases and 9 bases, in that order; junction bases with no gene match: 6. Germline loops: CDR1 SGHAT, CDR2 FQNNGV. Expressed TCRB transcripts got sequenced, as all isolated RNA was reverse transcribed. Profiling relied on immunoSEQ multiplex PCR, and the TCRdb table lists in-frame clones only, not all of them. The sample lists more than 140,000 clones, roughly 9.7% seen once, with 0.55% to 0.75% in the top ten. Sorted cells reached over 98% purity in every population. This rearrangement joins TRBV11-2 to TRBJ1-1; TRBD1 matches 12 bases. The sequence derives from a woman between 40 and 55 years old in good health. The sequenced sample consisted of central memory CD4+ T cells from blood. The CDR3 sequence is CASSSGQGAEKAFF. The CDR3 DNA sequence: TGTGCCAGCAGCTCGGGACAGGGGGCGGAAAAAGCTTTCTTT. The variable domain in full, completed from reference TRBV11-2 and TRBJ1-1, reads EAGVAQSPRYKIIEKRQSVAFWCNPISGHATLYWYQQILGQGPKLLIQFQNNGVVDDSQLPKDRFSAERLKGVDSTLKIQPAKLEDSAVYLCASSSGQGAEKAFFGQGTRLTVV.